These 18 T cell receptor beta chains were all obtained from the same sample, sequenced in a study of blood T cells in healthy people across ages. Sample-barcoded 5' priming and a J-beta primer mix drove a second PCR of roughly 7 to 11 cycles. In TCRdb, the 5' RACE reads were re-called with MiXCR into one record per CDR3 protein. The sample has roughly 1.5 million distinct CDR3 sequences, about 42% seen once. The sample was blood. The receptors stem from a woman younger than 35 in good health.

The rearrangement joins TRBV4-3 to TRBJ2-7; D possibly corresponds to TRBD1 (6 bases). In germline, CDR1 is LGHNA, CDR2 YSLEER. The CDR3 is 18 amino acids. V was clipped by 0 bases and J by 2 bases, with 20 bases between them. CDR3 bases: TGCGCCAGCAGCCAAGATCTAGGGGGACGGAGCTTTCCCTACGAGCAGTACTTC. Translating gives CASSQDLGGRSFPYEQYF.

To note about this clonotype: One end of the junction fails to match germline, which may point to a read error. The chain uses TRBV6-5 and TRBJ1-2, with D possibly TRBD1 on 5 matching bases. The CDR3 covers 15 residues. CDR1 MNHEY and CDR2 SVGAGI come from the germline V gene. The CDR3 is CAGSYGGSPNYGYTF. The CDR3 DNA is TGTGCCGGCAGTTACGGGGGTAGCCCTAACTATGGCTACACCTTC.

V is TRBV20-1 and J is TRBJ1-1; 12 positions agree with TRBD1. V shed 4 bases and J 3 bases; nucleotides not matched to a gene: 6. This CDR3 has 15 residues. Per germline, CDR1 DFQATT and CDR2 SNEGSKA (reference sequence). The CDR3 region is CSAIRDRGRDTEAFF. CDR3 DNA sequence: TGCAGTGCTATAAGGGACAGGGGGCGAGACACTGAAGCTTTCTTT.

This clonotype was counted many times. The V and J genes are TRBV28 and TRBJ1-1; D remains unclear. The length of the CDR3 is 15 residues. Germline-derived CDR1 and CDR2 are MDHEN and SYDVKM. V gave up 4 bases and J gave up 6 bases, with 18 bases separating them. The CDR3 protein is CASSSMTEATSEAFF. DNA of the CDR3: TGTGCCAGCAGTTCCATGACCGAGGCTACTTCTGAAGCTTTCTTT. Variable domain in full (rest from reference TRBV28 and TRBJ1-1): DVKVTQSSRYLVKRTGEKVFLECVQDMDHENMFWYRQDPGLGLRLIYFSYDVKMKEKGDIPEGYSVSREKKERFSLILESASTNQTSMYLCASSSMTEATSEAFFGQGTRLTVV.

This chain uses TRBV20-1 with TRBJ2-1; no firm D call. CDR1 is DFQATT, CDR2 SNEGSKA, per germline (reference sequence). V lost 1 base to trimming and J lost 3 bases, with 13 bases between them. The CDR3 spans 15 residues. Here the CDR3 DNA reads TGCAGTGCTAGAGGTGGGCACGACCTCTACAATGAGCAGTTCTTC. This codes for CSARGGHDLYNEQFF.

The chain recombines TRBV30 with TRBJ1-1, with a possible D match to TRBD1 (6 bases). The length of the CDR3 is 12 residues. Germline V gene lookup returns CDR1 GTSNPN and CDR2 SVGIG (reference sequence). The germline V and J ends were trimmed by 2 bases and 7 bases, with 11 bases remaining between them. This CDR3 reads CAWSLGQFEAFF. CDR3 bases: TGTGCCTGGAGTCTCGGACAGTTTGAAGCTTTCTTT.

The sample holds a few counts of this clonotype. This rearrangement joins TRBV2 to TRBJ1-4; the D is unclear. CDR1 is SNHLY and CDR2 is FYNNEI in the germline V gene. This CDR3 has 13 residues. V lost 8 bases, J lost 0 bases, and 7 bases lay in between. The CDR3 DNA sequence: TGTGCCAGCTGGGCGTCAACTAATGAAAAACTGTTTTTT. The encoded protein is CASWASTNEKLFF.

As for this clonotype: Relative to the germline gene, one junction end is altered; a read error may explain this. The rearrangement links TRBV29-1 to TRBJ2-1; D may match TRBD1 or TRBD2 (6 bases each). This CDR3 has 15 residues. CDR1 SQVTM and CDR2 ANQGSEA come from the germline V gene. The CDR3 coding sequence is TGCAGCGTCAAAAGACAGGCCGGGACTTACAATGGGCAGTTCTTC. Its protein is CSVKRQAGTYNGQFF.

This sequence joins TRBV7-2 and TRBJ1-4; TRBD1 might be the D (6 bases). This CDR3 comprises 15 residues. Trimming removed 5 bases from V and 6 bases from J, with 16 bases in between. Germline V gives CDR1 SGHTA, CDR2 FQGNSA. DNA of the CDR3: TGTGCCAGCAGCCCAACCGGGACATGGCATGAAAAACTGTTTTTT. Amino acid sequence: CASSPTGTWHEKLFF.

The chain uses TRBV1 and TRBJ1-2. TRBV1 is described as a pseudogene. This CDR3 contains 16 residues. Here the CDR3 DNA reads TGCACCAGCAGCCGGCGAGCAGGCTGGTCTAACTATGGCTACACCTTC. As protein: CTSSRRAGWSNYGYTF.

CDR3: CASSHRGQGSNTGELFF. The DNA for the CDR3 is TGCGCCAGCAGCCACAGAGGACAGGGGTCGAACACCGGGGAGCTGTTTTTT. The chain recombines TRBV4-1 with TRBJ2-2, with 9 positions matching TRBD1. J lost 0 bases, V lost 3 bases, and 5 bases had no gene match. The CDR3 covers 17 residues. The germline V gene has CDR1 MGHRA and CDR2 YSYEKL.

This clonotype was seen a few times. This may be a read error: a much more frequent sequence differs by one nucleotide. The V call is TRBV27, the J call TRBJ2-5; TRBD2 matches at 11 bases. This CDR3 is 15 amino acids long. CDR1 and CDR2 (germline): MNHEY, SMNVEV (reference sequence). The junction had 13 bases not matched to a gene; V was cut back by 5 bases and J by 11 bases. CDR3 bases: TGTGCCAGCAGTCGCGGGACTAGCGGCTACAATGAGCAGTACTTC. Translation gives CASSRGTSGYNEQYF.

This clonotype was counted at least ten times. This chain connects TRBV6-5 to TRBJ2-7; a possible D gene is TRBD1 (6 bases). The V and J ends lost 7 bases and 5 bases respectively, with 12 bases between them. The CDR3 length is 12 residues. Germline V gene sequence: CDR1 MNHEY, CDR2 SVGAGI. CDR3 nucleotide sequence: TGTGCCAGCACCACAGGGTTCAACGAGCAGTACTTC. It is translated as CASTTGFNEQYF.

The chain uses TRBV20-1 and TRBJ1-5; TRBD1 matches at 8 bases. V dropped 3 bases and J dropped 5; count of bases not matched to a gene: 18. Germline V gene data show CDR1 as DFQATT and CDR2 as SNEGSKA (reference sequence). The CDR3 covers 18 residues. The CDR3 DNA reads TGCAGTGCTAGGCGAAAGGACAGGGCTTCTCGTGGCGATCAGCCCCAGCATTTT. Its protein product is CSARRKDRASRGDQPQHF.

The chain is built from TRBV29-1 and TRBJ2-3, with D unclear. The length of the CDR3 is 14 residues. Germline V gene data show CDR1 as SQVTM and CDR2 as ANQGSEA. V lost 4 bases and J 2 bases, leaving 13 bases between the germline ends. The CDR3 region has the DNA TGCAGCGTTGTCCGGACGGCCTACACAGATACGCAGTATTTT. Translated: CSVVRTAYTDTQYF.

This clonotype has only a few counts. CDR3 in DNA: TGCAGTGCCCCGGAGACAGGTAATCAGCCCCAGCATTTT. Its protein is CSAPETGNQPQHF. The chain uses TRBV20-1 and TRBJ1-5, with D perhaps matching TRBD1 (6 bases). In germline, CDR1 is DFQATT, CDR2 SNEGSKA (reference sequence). The CDR3 totals 13 residues. V was trimmed by 6 bases and J by 4 bases, leaving 13 bases between them.

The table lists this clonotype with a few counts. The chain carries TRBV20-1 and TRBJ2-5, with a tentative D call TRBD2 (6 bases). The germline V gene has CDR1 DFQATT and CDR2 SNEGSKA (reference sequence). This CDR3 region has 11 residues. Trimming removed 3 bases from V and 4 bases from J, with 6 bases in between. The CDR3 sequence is CSASGRETQYF. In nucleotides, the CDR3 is TGCAGTGCTAGCGGGAGAGAGACCCAGTACTTC.

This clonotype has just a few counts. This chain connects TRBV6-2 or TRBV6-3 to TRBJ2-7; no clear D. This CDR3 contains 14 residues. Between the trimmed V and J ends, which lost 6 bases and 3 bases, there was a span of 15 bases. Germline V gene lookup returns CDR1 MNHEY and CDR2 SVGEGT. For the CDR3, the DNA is TGTGCCAGCAGACAAGCGAGCTTACGCTACGAGCAGTACTTC. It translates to CASRQASLRYEQYF.